These 15 T cell receptor beta chains came from one sample sequenced in a study of graft-versus-host responses after intestinal transplantation. Generated by immunoSEQ multiplex PCR, the TCRdb table keeps only in-frame clones and is missing some. The data show just over 70,000 clones, over 75% seen once. The antigens for these receptors are not known. Sample: unstimulated CD4+ T cells sorted from spleen or lymph node cells, taken before transplant. All receptors derive from a human donor who was the organ donor for an intestinal transplant.

This clone was picked up one time. The chain links TRBV27 to TRBJ1-2, with no clear D. Between the trimmed V and J ends, which lost 2 bases and 2 bases, there was a span of 6 bases. This CDR3 has 13 residues. Germline V gene data show CDR1 as MNHEY and CDR2 as SMNVEV (reference sequence). The CDR3 DNA reads as TGTGCCAGCAGTTTAAGAGAAAACTATGGCTACACCTTC. Protein: CASSLRENYGYTF.

In DNA form, the CDR3 reads TGTGCCAGCTCACGTCAGGATGGGACTGAAGCTTTCTTT. Its translation is CASSRQDGTEAFF. This chain links TRBV18 with TRBJ1-1; no reliable D call. The CDR3 has 13 residues. V gave up 4 bases and J gave up 5 bases, with 11 bases separating them. CDR1 and CDR2 (germline): KGHSH, LQKENI. The full variable domain, rest sourced from reference TRBV18 and TRBJ1-1, is NAGVMQNPRHLVRRRGQEARLRCSPMKGHSHVYWYRQLPEEGLKFMVYLQKENIIDESGMPKERFSAEFPKEGPSILRIQQVVRGDSAAYFCASSRQDGTEAFFGQGTRLTVV.

The chain carries TRBV2 and TRBJ2-1; 14 bases align to TRBD2. Per the germline V gene, CDR1 is SNHLY and CDR2 is FYNNEI. This CDR3 contains 15 residues. V trimming: 6 bases; J trimming: 2 bases; junction bases outside the gene matches: 0. DNA of the CDR3: TGTGCCAGCAGGACTAGCGGGGGGGCCTACAATGAGCAGTTCTTC. Protein: CASRTSGGAYNEQFF.

The sample holds one count of this clone. The chain recombines TRBV9 with TRBJ1-6; no definite D call. With 0 bases removed from V and 7 bases from J, the gap between germline ends came to 14 bases. CDR3 size: 16 residues. Germline assignment: CDR1 SGDLS and CDR2 YYNGEE. DNA of the CDR3: TGTGCCAGCAGCGTAGGAGGGAGCTGGGAAAATTCACCCCTCCACTTT. Translation: CASSVGGSWENSPLHF.

This clone was picked up one time. This rearrangement joins TRBV5-1 to TRBJ2-5, with 10 bases identical to TRBD1. Trimming took 5 bases from V and 1 from J; bases not matched to a gene: 5. Germline values: CDR1 SGHRS, CDR2 YFSETQ. This CDR3 is 15 amino acids long. The CDR3 region has the DNA TGCGCCAGCAGTCCGGGACAGGGGATCCAAGAGACCCAGTACTTC. Protein: CASSPGQGIQETQYF.

The rearrangement uses TRBV7-9 and TRBJ2-7, with 9 bases matching TRBD1. Germline V CDR1 and CDR2: SEHNR, FQNEAQ (reference sequence). The CDR3 loop spans 13 amino acids. The DNA for the CDR3 is TGTGCCAGCAGCCATGAACAGGGGGCGCCGGTCAAGGTC. Protein product: CASSHEQGAPVKV.

The rearrangement links TRBV7-9 to TRBJ1-2; D gene uncertain. Trimming left V 1 base short and J 8 bases short, with 11 bases between. This CDR3 contains 13 residues. Germline V gene data show CDR1 as SEHNR and CDR2 as FQNEAQ (reference sequence). The CDR3 sequence: CASSLGSREGYTF. The CDR3, as DNA: TGTGCCAGCAGCTTAGGTTCAAGAGAAGGCTACACCTTC.

There are a few counts of this clone. The chain recombines TRBV7-2 with TRBJ1-5, with D possibly being TRBD1 (6 bases). This CDR3 contains 15 residues. Germline lookup yields CDR1 SGHTA and CDR2 FQGNSA. The V end lost 3 bases, the J end lost 4 bases, and 13 bases lay between the germline ends. CDR3 nucleotide sequence: TGTGCCAGCAGCTTGATGGACAGTCCTAATCAGCCCCAGCATTTT. Translated, it gives CASSLMDSPNQPQHF.

The rearrangement joins TRBV4-1 to TRBJ1-4; 7 bases line up with TRBD1. CDR1 and CDR2 (germline): MGHRA, YSYEKL. The CDR3 is made up of 15 amino acids. V trimming: 3 bases; J trimming: 8 bases; junction bases outside the gene matches: 9. CDR3 bases: TGCGCCAGCAGCCAGGGGGACAGCGAGGGAGAAAAACTGTTTTTT. Amino acids: CASSQGDSEGEKLFF.

To note about this clone: At one end, the junction sequence differs from germline, possibly due to a read error. The chain combines TRBV29-1 with TRBJ2-5, with TRBD1 matching over 11 bases. CDR3 length: 15 residues. Germline CDR1 is SQVTM and CDR2 is ANQGSEA. The CDR3 DNA is TGCAGCGGTGAAGGGACAGGGGGTGATATAGAGACCCAGTACTTC. Its protein product is CSGEGTGGDIETQYF.

The chain joins TRBV28 to TRBJ1-5; 7 bases align to TRBD1. Germline V gene sequence: CDR1 MDHEN, CDR2 SYDVKM. Trimming at V came to 9 bases and at J to 5 bases, leaving 4 bases not matched to a gene. This CDR3 has 12 residues. The CDR3 protein is CARQGLHQPQHF. The CDR3 coding sequence is TGTGCCAGACAGGGGCTCCATCAGCCCCAGCATTTT.

This chain connects TRBV7-3 to TRBJ2-1; 9 bases line up with TRBD2. Germline CDR1 SGHTA, CDR2 FQGTGA. This CDR3 comprises 15 residues. The trim removed 2 bases at V and 9 bases at J, leaving 8 bases unmatched. CDR3 residues: CASSLLAGGPGEQFF. CDR3 DNA: TGTGCCAGCAGCTTATTGGCGGGGGGGCCTGGTGAGCAGTTCTTC.

This clone was counted between two and nine times. The chain's CDR3 is CASSQDRGSTGELFF. The CDR3 coding sequence is TGTGCCAGCAGCCAAGATCGGGGTAGCACCGGGGAGCTGTTTTTT. The rearrangement links TRBV4-2 to TRBJ2-2; D is perhaps TRBD2 (5 bases). The CDR3 is 15 amino acids. V lost 0 bases, J lost 4 bases, and 9 bases lay in between. Germline V gene data show CDR1 as LGHNA and CDR2 as YNFKEQ.

This sequence joins TRBV5-1 and TRBJ2-1; tentative D call: TRBD1 (6 bases). Trimming removed 0 bases from V and 6 bases from J, with 13 bases in between. The V gene's germline CDR1 is SGHRS and CDR2 YFSETQ. The CDR3 has 15 amino acids. The DNA of the CDR3 is TGCGCCAGCAGCTTGGGGGCTGGACAGTCCAATGAGCAGTTCTTC. It codes for CASSLGAGQSNEQFF.

J is TRBJ1-1 and V is TRBV5-5; 8 nucleotides match TRBD1. The CDR3 contains 15 residues. V lost 4 bases and J lost 7; bases outside the gene matches: 12. Germline assignment: CDR1 SGHKS and CDR2 YYEKEE (reference sequence). The CDR3, as DNA: TGTGCCAGCAGCAGATTCGCAGGGGGCGCGATTGAAGCTTTCTTT. Residues: CASSRFAGGAIEAFF.